These 12 T cell receptor beta chains originate from one sample sequenced in a study of T-cell reconstitution after alpha-beta-depleted transplantation in children. Unique molecular identifiers were built into the TCRbeta library. MiXCR was run by TCRdb on the PCR reads, yielding one entry per CDR3 protein. The sample records about 500,000 distinct CDR3 sequences, about 33% being singletons. The sequences come from PBMCs from the stem cell graft donor, collected from the stem cell graft. The source is a human donor who donated a stem cell graft to a child with aplastic anemia.

This clonotype was seen a few times. This rearrangement joins TRBV7-9 to TRBJ2-7, with 7 bases aligning to TRBD2. V was pared by 2 bases and J by 3 bases, with 7 bases of the junction left unmatched. The CDR3 has 15 residues. Germline CDR1 and CDR2: SEHNR and FQNEAQ (reference sequence). CDR3 sequence: CASSLWGRGDYEQYF. In DNA form, the CDR3 reads TGTGCCAGCAGCTTATGGGGACGGGGGGACTACGAGCAGTACTTC.

The chain links TRBV7-2 to TRBJ2-3; no firm D call. The CDR3 runs 14 residues. Germline-derived CDR1 and CDR2 are SGHTA and FQGNSA. V was trimmed by 2 bases and J by 3 bases, leaving 9 bases between them. CDR3 protein: CASSLSWSTDTQYF. CDR3 bases: TGTGCCAGCAGCTTAAGTTGGTCTACAGATACGCAGTATTTT.

This rearrangement joins TRBV9 to TRBJ1-1; D is undetermined. Trimming took off 0 bases at V and 8 bases at J, with 17 bases between the two ends. The CDR3 is made up of 15 amino acids. The germline CDR1 and CDR2 sequences are SGDLS and YYNGEE. In DNA, the CDR3 is TGTGCCAGCAGCGTAGAGCCGCGGCAGGCGGGGGAAGCTTTCTTT. Translated, it gives CASSVEPRQAGEAFF.

This clonotype was observed a few times. The chain carries TRBV30 and TRBJ2-3; 7 bases are shared with TRBD2. CDR1 GTSNPN and CDR2 SVGIG come from the germline V gene (reference sequence). The CDR3 totals 13 residues. Trimming at V came to 2 bases and at J to 1 base, leaving 0 bases not matched to a gene. DNA for the CDR3: TGTGCCTGGAGTCGGGAGGGCACAGATACGCAGTATTTT. Encoded protein: CAWSREGTDTQYF.

This clonotype was seen a handful of times. The CDR3 here is CAISGGDVPYEQYV. CDR3 DNA sequence: TGTGCCATCAGTGGGGGGGACGTGCCCTACGAGCAGTACGTC. The J gene is TRBJ2-7, the V gene TRBV10-3, with D maybe TRBD2 (6 bases). V dropped 4 bases and J dropped 2 bases, with 12 bases sitting between them. CDR1 ENHRY and CDR2 SYGVKD come from the germline V gene. The CDR3 consists of 14 residues.

The chain recombines TRBV29-1 with TRBJ2-5; D is perhaps TRBD2 (6 bases). Germline-derived CDR1 and CDR2 are SQVTM and ANQGSEA. Trimming pared 4 bases from V and 1 base from J, leaving 13 bases between. The CDR3 consists of 14 residues. CDR3 sequence (DNA): TGCAGCGTTGGTCGTCTAGCGTTCCAAGAGACCCAGTACTTC. Amino acid sequence: CSVGRLAFQETQYF.

This clonotype was recorded a few times. This chain uses TRBV12-3 or TRBV12-4 with TRBJ1-2; D might be TRBD1 (5 bases). V gave up 4 bases and J gave up 12 bases, with 15 bases separating them. The CDR3 is made up of 12 amino acids. The CDR3 region has the DNA TGTGCCAGCAGTTCAAGGATCGAGGGGAACACCTTC. Translating it yields CASSSRIEGNTF.

This clonotype was recorded a few times. This rearrangement joins TRBV28 to TRBJ2-7, with 7 bases aligning to TRBD1. Germline loops: CDR1 MDHEN, CDR2 SYDVKM. The V and J ends lost 2 bases and 0 bases, in that order; junction bases with no gene match: 7. CDR3 size: 16 residues. This chain's CDR3 is CASSLGTTGSSYEQYF. CDR3 DNA sequence: TGTGCCAGCAGTTTAGGAACGACAGGGAGCTCCTACGAGCAGTACTTC. Complete variable domain (other parts from reference TRBV28 and TRBJ2-7): DVKVTQSSRYLVKRTGEKVFLECVQDMDHENMFWYRQDPGLGLRLIYFSYDVKMKEKGDIPEGYSVSREKKERFSLILESASTNQTSMYLCASSLGTTGSSYEQYFGPGTRLTVT.

Only a few counts were recorded for this clonotype. The V call is TRBV12-5, the J call TRBJ1-2; 7 bases map to TRBD1. Per the germline V gene, CDR1 is LGHNT and CDR2 is FRNRAP. The V gene end was trimmed by 0 bases and the J gene end by 3 bases; junction bases not matched to a gene: 16. The CDR3 has 19 residues. In DNA, the CDR3 is TGTGCTAGTGGTTTGGTTGGCAGGGGGGTGTTGGGACTGGACTATGGCTACACCTTC. Translated, it gives CASGLVGRGVLGLDYGYTF.

The genes are TRBV5-1 and TRBJ1-2; 9 bases match TRBD1. Germline CDR1 SGHRS, CDR2 YFSETQ. Losses at the gene ends were 3 bases for V and 4 bases for J; bases not matched to a gene: 10. CDR3 length: 16 residues. CDR3 sequence: CASSYDRDRDVYGYTF. As DNA, the CDR3 is TGCGCCAGCAGCTACGACCGGGACAGGGATGTCTATGGCTACACCTTC.

This clonotype occurred a few times. The chain combines TRBV9 with TRBJ1-2, with 9 bases lining up with TRBD1. The germline gives CDR1 SGDLS, CDR2 YYNGEE. The length of the CDR3 is 16 residues. The ends lost 0 bases at V and 7 bases at J; junction bases unmatched: 10. In DNA form, the CDR3 reads TGTGCCAGCAGCGTAGTAGGACAGGGGAGGTTATTTGGCTACACCTTC. This sequence encodes CASSVVGQGRLFGYTF.

This clonotype was recorded only once. The chain joins TRBV18 to TRBJ2-7, with D perhaps matching TRBD2 (5 bases). V was cut by 1 base and J by 7 bases, with 8 bases left in between. The CDR3 consists of 12 residues. Germline V gene sequence: CDR1 KGHSH, CDR2 LQKENI. CDR3 sequence: CASSPRAEEQYF. DNA for the CDR3: TGTGCCAGCTCACCACGAGCGGAAGAGCAGTACTTC.